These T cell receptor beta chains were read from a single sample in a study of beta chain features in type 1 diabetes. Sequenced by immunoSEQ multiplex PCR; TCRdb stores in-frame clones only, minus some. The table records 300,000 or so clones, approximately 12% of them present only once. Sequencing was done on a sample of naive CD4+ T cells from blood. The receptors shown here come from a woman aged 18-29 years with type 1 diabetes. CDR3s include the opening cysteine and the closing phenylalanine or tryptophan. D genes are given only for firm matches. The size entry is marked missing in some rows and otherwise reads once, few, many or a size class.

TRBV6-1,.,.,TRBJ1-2,TGTGCCAGCAATCCACAGGGCGGACCGGAGGGCTACACCTTC,CASNPQGGPEGYTF
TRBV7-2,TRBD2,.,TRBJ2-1,TGTGCCAGCAGCTCCAGGACTAGCGGGAGGGTGTCCTCCTACAATGAGCAGTTCTTC,CASSSRTSGRVSSYNEQFF
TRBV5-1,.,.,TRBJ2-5,TGCGCCAGCAGCTTGGGTAGGACAGAACAAGAGACCCAGTACTTC,CASSLGRTEQETQYF
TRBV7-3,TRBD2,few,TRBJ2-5,TGTGCCAGCAGCTTAACTAGCGGGCTGGGAGAGACCCAGTACTTC,CASSLTSGLGETQYF
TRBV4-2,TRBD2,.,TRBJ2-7,TGTGCCAGCAGCCAAGGATTCACTAGCGGGAATTTCCTACGGGAGCAGTACTTC,CASSQGFTSGNFLREQYF
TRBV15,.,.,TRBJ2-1,TGTGCCACCAGCAAAGCGGGCGGAGCGGACAATGAGCAGTTCTTC,CATSKAGGADNEQFF
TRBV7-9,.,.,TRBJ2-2,TGTGCCAGCAGCTTCGGGACTTTGAACACCGGGGAGCTGTTTTTT,CASSFGTLNTGELFF
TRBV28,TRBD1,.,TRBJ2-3,TGTGCCAGCAGTTCGTTGACAGGGATTGGTACAGATACGCAGTATTTT,CASSSLTGIGTDTQYF
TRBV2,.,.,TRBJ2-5,TGTGCCAGCAATCGGGGGATGGAGACCCAGTACTTC,CASNRGMETQYF
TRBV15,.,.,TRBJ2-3,TGTGCCACCAGCAGAGATCGAGGGGATACGCAGTATTTT,CATSRDRGDTQYF
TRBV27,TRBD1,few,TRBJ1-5,TGTGCCAGCAGTTTCCTGGACAGGATCAATCAGCCCCAGCATTTT,CASSFLDRINQPQHF
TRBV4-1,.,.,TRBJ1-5,TGCGCCAGCAGCCCCCCCGGGGTTGGGCAGCCCCAGCATTTT,CASSPPGVGQPQHF
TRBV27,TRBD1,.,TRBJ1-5,TGTGCCAGCAGCGGGGACAGGGGTAATGGCAATCAGCCCCAGCATTTT,CASSGDRGNGNQPQHF
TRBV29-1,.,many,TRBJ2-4,TGCAGCGCCAGGGCAGGTCGAATGGATTACTTC,CSARAGRMDYF
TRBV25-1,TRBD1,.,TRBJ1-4,TGTGCCAGCAGTGACGACAGGGGGAATGAAAAACTGTTTTTT,CASSDDRGNEKLFF
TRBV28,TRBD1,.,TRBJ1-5,TGTGCCAGCAGTCCAGGGGGGTCGGATCAGCCCCAGCATTTT,CASSPGGSDQPQHF
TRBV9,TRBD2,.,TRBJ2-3,TGTGCCAGCAGCGTGATAGCGGGAAGCACAGATACGCAGTATTTT,CASSVIAGSTDTQYF
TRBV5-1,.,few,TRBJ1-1,TGCGCCAGCAGCTTGGATGGGACTAGAGGGACTGAAGCTTTCTTT,CASSLDGTRGTEAFF
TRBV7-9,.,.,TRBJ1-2,TGTGCCAGCAGCTTAGAGGCGTACAGGGAGGGCTACACCTTC,CASSLEAYREGYTF
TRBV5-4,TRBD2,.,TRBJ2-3,TGTGCCAGCAGCTTGAGGCTAGCGGGACGGGCAGATACGCAGTATTTT,CASSLRLAGRADTQYF
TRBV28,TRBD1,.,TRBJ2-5,TGTGCCAGCAGTTCCGGACAGGGAGGATATCAAGAGACCCAGTACTTC,CASSSGQGGYQETQYF
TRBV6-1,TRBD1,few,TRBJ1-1,TGTGCCAGCAGTGACGGACAGGGGGCTTCTGAAGCTTTCTTT,CASSDGQGASEAFF
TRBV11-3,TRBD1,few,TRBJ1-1,TGTGCCAGCAGTTCGACAGGGCCTGAAGCTTTCTTT,CASSSTGPEAFF
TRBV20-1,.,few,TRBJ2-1,TGCAGTGCTGCCATCGGGGGTGAGCAGTTCTTC,CSAAIGGEQFF
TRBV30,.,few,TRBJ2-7,TGTGCCTGGAGTGTACAGAGCCTTTGGGAGGCCTACGAGCAGTACTTC,CAWSVQSLWEAYEQYF
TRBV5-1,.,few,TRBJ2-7,TGCGCCAGCAGCAAAACGACAGGTCCCTTTAATTCCTACGAGCAGTACTTC,CASSKTTGPFNSYEQYF
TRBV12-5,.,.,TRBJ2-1,TGTGCTAGTGGTTTGATACCGGCGGTTTACGAGCAGTTCTTC,CASGLIPAVYEQFF
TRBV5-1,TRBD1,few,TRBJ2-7,TGCGCCAGCAGCTTGGAGACAGGGGCCCCAGCCTACGAGCAGTACTTC,CASSLETGAPAYEQYF
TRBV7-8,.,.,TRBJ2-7,TGTGCCAGCAGCTACCTAGCAGGACCTACCTACGAGCAGTACTTC,CASSYLAGPTYEQYF
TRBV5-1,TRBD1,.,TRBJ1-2,TGCGCCAGCAGCCCCTCAGGGGGATCCTATGGCTACACCTTC,CASSPSGGSYGYTF
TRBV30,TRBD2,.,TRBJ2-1,TGTGCCTGGAGTAAAGCGGGAGATTCCTACAATGAGCAGTTCTTC,CAWSKAGDSYNEQFF
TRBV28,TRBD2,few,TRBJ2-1,TGTGCCAGCAGTACGACTAGCGGGGGTAACAATGAGCAGTTCTTC,CASSTTSGGNNEQFF
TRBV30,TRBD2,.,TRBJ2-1,TGTGCCTGGAGTGTGGGAGGGCTGGGCTCCTACAATGAGCAGTTCTTC,CAWSVGGLGSYNEQFF
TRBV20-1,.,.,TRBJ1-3,TGCAGTGCTAGTTCAGGAAACACCATATATTTT,CSASSGNTIYF
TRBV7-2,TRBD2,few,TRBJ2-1,TGTGCCAGCAGCTCAGTCGCGGGAGTGGTCTATGAGCAGTTCTTC,CASSSVAGVVYEQFF
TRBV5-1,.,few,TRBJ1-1,TGCGCCAGCAGCTCGATACAGGGGAACACTGAAGCTTTCTTT,CASSSIQGNTEAFF